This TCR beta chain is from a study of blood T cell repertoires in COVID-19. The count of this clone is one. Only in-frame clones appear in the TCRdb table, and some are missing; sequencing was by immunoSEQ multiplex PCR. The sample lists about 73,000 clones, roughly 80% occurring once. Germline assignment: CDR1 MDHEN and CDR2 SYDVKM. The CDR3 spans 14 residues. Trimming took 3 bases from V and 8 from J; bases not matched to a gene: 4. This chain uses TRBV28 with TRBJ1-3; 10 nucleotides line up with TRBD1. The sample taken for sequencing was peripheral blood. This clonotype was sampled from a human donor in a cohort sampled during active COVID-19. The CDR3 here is CASSFGDRGHTIYF. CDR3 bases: TGTGCCAGCAGTTTTGGGGACAGGGGACACACCATATATTTT.